The clone carrying this T cell receptor beta chain has only one observation. This entry comes from a study of control samples from healthy donors and cancer patients. TCRdb's table, derived via immunoSEQ multiplex PCR, lists solely in-frame clones and lacks some. The data show fewer than 300,000 clones, around 80% seen once. The CDR3 is 15 residues long. V was trimmed by 3 bases and J by 1 base, leaving 7 bases between them. CDR1 and CDR2 (germline): KGHSH, LQKENI. Sequencing used PBMCs. The chain combines TRBV18 with TRBJ2-6; D is unclear. The sequence was collected from a woman aged 55-75 years with lung cancer. CDR3 in amino acids: CASSPMVSGANVLTF. CDR3 coding DNA: TGTGCCAGCTCACCGATGGTTTCTGGGGCCAACGTCCTGACTTTC.